This entry describes one TCR beta chain. TCRdb re-analysed the reads in MiXCR, keeping a single row per CDR3 protein. The data show about 100,000 distinct CDR3 sequences, around a third seen once. The V gene lost 1 base and the J gene lost 2 bases, with 6 bases spanning the gap. The CDR3 runs 14 residues. Germline-derived CDR1 and CDR2 are SEHNR and FQNEAQ (reference sequence). This sample is drawn from a study of type 1 regulatory T cells. Study as a whole: This in vitro CD4 product, T-allo10, is enriched for Tr1 cells and alloantigen-specific.

The chain couples TRBV7-9 to TRBJ2-1; possible D gene TRBD1, 5 bases. The receptor was isolated from a human donor in good health. The sample taken for sequencing was CD4+ T cells, either the whole sample or a sorted fraction (not recorded which). The CDR3 reads CASSLEGTYNEQFF. Written as DNA, the CDR3 is TGTGCCAGCAGCTTAGAGGGGACCTACAATGAGCAGTTCTTC.